The next 11 T cell receptor beta chains were all read from a single sample in a study of cytotoxic CD8 clonotypes in ibrutinib-treated CLL. Clones were sequenced by immunoSEQ multiplex PCR, and TCRdb holds only the in-frame ones, with some missing. The sample comprises over 130,000 clones, 80% of which are singletons, and about 7.4% rests with the top ten. The starting material was PBMCs, obtained after 36 months of ibrutinib treatment. The source is a human donor with chronic lymphocytic leukemia.

The V gene is TRBV29-1, the J gene TRBJ2-7, with TRBD1 identical over 10 bases. The CDR3 has 14 amino acids. Germline V gene data show CDR1 as SQVTM and CDR2 as ANQGSEA. V lost 4 bases to trimming and J lost 1 base; unmatched junction nucleotides: 4. Written as DNA, the CDR3 is TGCAGCGTTGGGGGGACAGGGGCATCCTACGAGCAGTACTTC. It yields the protein CSVGGTGASYEQYF.

The chain recombines TRBV7-2 with TRBJ1-1, with 7 bases identical to TRBD1. The CDR3 runs 14 residues. Germline V gives CDR1 SGHTA, CDR2 FQGNSA. The junction had 4 bases not matched to a gene; V was cut back by 1 base and J by 5 bases. CDR3 region: CASSLEQGRTEAFF. As DNA, the CDR3 is TGTGCCAGCAGCTTAGAACAGGGGCGGACTGAAGCTTTCTTT.

In this sample, this clone turned up a few times. This rearrangement joins TRBV10-2 to TRBJ1-1, with a tentative D call TRBD1 (6 bases). Per germline, CDR1 WSHSY and CDR2 SAAADI. The CDR3 has 14 residues. V lost 6 bases and J lost 3, with 14 bases in between. The CDR3 nucleotides read TGCGCCAGCAGGGGGGCGTGGGGGGACACTGAAGCTTTCTTT. This sequence encodes CASRGAWGDTEAFF.

The chain recombines TRBV14 with TRBJ2-2; no clear D gene. The CDR3 runs 18 residues. V lost 2 bases to trimming and J lost 0 bases, with 16 bases between them. Germline V gene lookup returns CDR1 SGHDN and CDR2 FVKESK. CDR3 nucleotides: TGTGCCAGCAGCCAATTGTACGGCGAGCCATCGAACACCGGGGAGCTGTTTTTT. This encodes CASSQLYGEPSNTGELFF.

The chain joins TRBV6-1 to TRBJ2-1; 11 bases align to TRBD2. The germline gives CDR1 MNHNS, CDR2 SASEGT. Trimming took 2 bases from V and 1 from J; bases not matched to a gene: 7. This CDR3 region has 18 residues. DNA of the CDR3: TGTGCCAGCAGTGAAATAGCGGGAGGGCTCGGGTCCTACAATGAGCAGTTCTTC. Protein sequence: CASSEIAGGLGSYNEQFF.

The J gene is TRBJ2-3, the V gene TRBV11-2; D tentatively reads TRBD1 or TRBD2 (6 bases each). The V and J ends lost 5 bases and 7 bases respectively, with 13 bases between them. Germline loops: CDR1 SGHAT, CDR2 FQNNGV. This CDR3 contains 13 residues. The CDR3 sequence is CASSIRGLYTQYF. CDR3 bases: TGTGCCAGCAGCATACGGGGGCTGTATACGCAGTATTTT. Full variable domain (remainder filled in from reference TRBV11-2 and TRBJ2-3): EAGVAQSPRYKIIEKRQSVAFWCNPISGHATLYWYQQILGQGPKLLIQFQNNGVVDDSQLPKDRFSAERLKGVDSTLKIQPAKLEDSAVYLCASSIRGLYTQYFGPGTRLTVL.

The chain is built from TRBV1 and TRBJ1-5; the table calls TRBD1, which could not be checked here. TRBV1 is noted as a pseudogene. This CDR3 is built from 17 residues. The CDR3 protein is CTSSQSRGPLFNQPQHF. DNA of the CDR3: TGCACCAGCAGCCAAAGCAGGGGTCCACTATTTAATCAGCCCCAGCATTTT.

This chain uses TRBV4-1 with TRBJ2-6, with a weak D call TRBD1 (5 bases). V was clipped by 1 base and J by 4 bases, with 8 bases between them. From germline, CDR1 is MGHRA and CDR2 YSYEKL. CDR3 length: 15 amino acids. The CDR3 region has the DNA TGCGCCAGCAGCCAAGCAGGGTCCGGGGCCAACGTCCTGACTTTC. This translates into CASSQAGSGANVLTF.

The V gene is TRBV29-1, the J gene TRBJ1-1; D call uncertain. This CDR3 contains 12 residues. Trimming pared 4 bases from V and 1 base from J, leaving 7 bases between. Germline CDR1 reads SQVTM; CDR2 reads ANQGSEA. CDR3: CSVVTGNTEAFF. The CDR3 DNA reads TGCAGCGTTGTAACTGGGAACACTGAAGCTTTCTTT.

This sequence joins TRBV6-5 and TRBJ2-3, with D perhaps matching TRBD1 (5 bases). The CDR3 runs 14 residues. Germline CDR1 and CDR2: MNHEY and SVGAGI. The germline V and J ends were trimmed by 0 bases and 4 bases, with 8 bases remaining between them. As DNA, the CDR3 is TGTGCCAGCAGTTACTCAGGGGTGGCAGATACGCAGTATTTT. Protein product: CASSYSGVADTQYF.

This clone is a singleton in its sample. The chain employs TRBV7-9 and TRBJ1-1, with a weak D call TRBD1 (5 bases). The CDR3 runs 15 residues. Germline CDR1 and CDR2: SEHNR and FQNEAQ (reference sequence). V lost 0 bases, J lost 8 bases, and 16 bases lay in between. The CDR3 here is CASSLALFQGGEAFF. DNA of the CDR3: TGTGCCAGCAGCTTAGCGCTTTTTCAGGGAGGGGAAGCTTTCTTT.